These 26 T cell receptor beta chains came from one sample sequenced in a study of human T cells and chemical hapten exposure. TCRdb analysed the RACE reads with MiXCR anew, one entry per CDR3 protein. The data show about 90,000 distinct CDR3 sequences, about 9% seen once. Specified time point: pre-sensitization, week 0. Treatment reported: therapeutic diphenylcyclopropenone sensitization with weekly scalp DPC. The sample was whole blood, taken in connection with sensitization to the hapten diphenylcyclopropenone (DPC). These receptors all stem from a man aged 40-55 years with alopecia areata. Some clones in this sample may be carry-over from other donors' samples.

This clonotype was seen only a few times. The J gene is TRBJ2-1, the V gene TRBV29-1; tentative D call: TRBD2 (6 bases). Per germline, CDR1 SQVTM and CDR2 ANQGSEA. The CDR3 consists of 12 residues. In DNA, the CDR3 is TGCAGTCCTGGGCGGTGGGGGGAAGAGCAGTTCTTC. Translated: CSPGRWGEEQFF.

The table lists this clonotype with many counts. The chain uses TRBV6-5 and TRBJ1-1; D is possibly TRBD1 (5 bases). Trimming shortened V by 1 base and J by 6 bases, and 9 bases separated the two germline ends. The CDR3 is 13 amino acids. Germline V gene data show CDR1 as MNHEY and CDR2 as SVGAGI. In nucleotides, the CDR3 is TGTGCCAGCAGTTACTATCGGGGCGCTGAAGCTTTCTTT. This codes for CASSYYRGAEAFF.

This clonotype was counted only a few times. V gene TRBV19 combines with J gene TRBJ2-4, with no clear D. Germline V lookup: CDR1 LNHDA, CDR2 SQIVND (reference sequence). Trimming removed 3 bases from V and 2 bases from J, with 11 bases in between. There are 15 residues in the CDR3. The CDR3 sequence: CASSMETPSKNIQYF. CDR3 sequence (DNA): TGTGCCAGTAGTATGGAGACTCCGTCCAAAAACATTCAGTACTTC.

The chain recombines TRBV7-9 with TRBJ1-5; D not resolved. The V end lost 9 bases, the J end lost 7 bases, and 16 bases lay between the germline ends. CDR3 length equals 13 residues. Looked up from germline, CDR1 is SEHNR and CDR2 is FQNEAQ (reference sequence). The CDR3 loop reads CARIMRRGQPQHF. DNA of the CDR3: TGTGCCAGGATTATGAGGCGTGGGCAGCCCCAGCATTTT. Full variable domain (missing parts from reference TRBV7-9 and TRBJ1-5): DTGVSQNPRHKITKRGQNVTFRCDPISEHNRLYWYRQTLGQGPEFLTYFQNEAQLEKSRLLSDRFSAERPKGSFSTLEIQRTEQGDSAMYLCARIMRRGQPQHFGDGTRLSIL.

The V call is TRBV4-3, the J call TRBJ2-7, with 7 bases fitting TRBD1. The CDR3 totals 15 residues. V trimming: 2 bases; J trimming: 0 bases; junction bases outside the gene matches: 4. The germline gives CDR1 LGHNA, CDR2 YSLEER. CDR3 in amino acids: CASSQSRGSSYEQYF. CDR3 in DNA: TGCGCCAGCAGCCAATCCAGGGGGAGCTCCTACGAGCAGTACTTC.

Regarding this clonotype: A much larger clone differs by one base, so this may be a read error. This chain connects TRBV29-1 to TRBJ2-1; TRBD2 is a possible D gene (6 bases). Trimming removed 6 bases at V and 6 bases at J, with 15 bases between. The CDR3 length is 13 residues. The V gene's germline CDR1 is SQVTM and CDR2 ANQGSEA. This CDR3 is CSVGEAVCNEQFF. CDR3 in DNA: TGCAGCGTCGGGGAGGCAGTTTGCAATGAGCAGTTCTTC.

V is TRBV7-9 and J is TRBJ2-5; D gene ambiguous. Germline values: CDR1 SEHNR, CDR2 FQNEAQ (reference sequence). The CDR3 totals 15 residues. V gave up 1 base and J gave up 1 base, with 10 bases separating them. The CDR3 protein is CASSLVGLLQETQYF. The CDR3 bases are TGTGCCAGCAGCTTAGTGGGTTTGCTCCAAGAGACCCAGTACTTC.

The CDR3 bases are TGTGCCACCAGCAGAGATCGAATCGGTGATGAGCAGTTCTTC. Protein sequence: CATSRDRIGDEQFF. This chain links TRBV15 with TRBJ2-1, with D hard to call. The CDR3 extends over 14 amino acids. Trimming removed 0 bases at V and 8 bases at J, with 11 bases between. Germline CDR1 reads LNHNV; CDR2 reads YYDKDF (reference sequence).

This clonotype was picked up many times. This chain links TRBV7-3 with TRBJ2-3; no clear D gene. The ends were cut back, 4 bases at V and 2 bases at J, with 13 bases in the middle. The CDR3 spans 15 residues. Germline V gene data show CDR1 as SGHTA and CDR2 as FQGTGA. This chain's CDR3 is CASSSNSPPTDTQYF. CDR3 DNA: TGTGCCAGCAGCTCTAACTCCCCCCCCACAGATACGCAGTATTTT.

This clonotype was picked up a small number of times. The rearrangement links TRBV7-2 to TRBJ2-3, with TRBD2 matching 14 bases. Germline V gives CDR1 SGHTA, CDR2 FQGNSA. With 4 bases clipped from V and 3 bases from J, the junction kept 3 bases outside the gene matches. The CDR3 sequence is 16 residues long. The CDR3 coding sequence is TGTGCCAGCAGCTCGGGACTAGCGGGAGTGACAGATACGCAGTATTTT. This gives the protein CASSSGLAGVTDTQYF.

This clonotype was detected many times. The chain employs TRBV28 and TRBJ2-1; 7 nucleotides align to TRBD1. The CDR3 runs to 16 residues. The germline gives CDR1 MDHEN, CDR2 SYDVKM. V shed 3 bases and J 2 bases; nucleotides not matched to a gene: 7. CDR3 protein: CASSFLGTETYNEQFF. The CDR3 DNA is TGTGCCAGCAGTTTCCTCGGGACAGAAACCTACAATGAGCAGTTCTTC.

This clonotype was counted only a few times. The genes are TRBV19 and TRBJ1-2; no definite D call. The CDR3 has 15 amino acids. Trimming took 0 bases from V and 1 from J, leaving 9 bases between them. CDR1 LNHDA and CDR2 SQIVND come from the germline V gene (reference sequence). The CDR3 nucleotides read TGTGCCAGTAGTATAGATGGTGGAAATAACTATGGCTACACCTTC. Its protein is CASSIDGGNNYGYTF.

This clonotype was seen more than once but under ten times. The V and J genes are TRBV7-9 and TRBJ2-3; D remains ambiguous. V was trimmed by 10 bases and J by 1 base, leaving 15 bases between them. The CDR3 is 14 amino acids. The germline V gene has CDR1 SEHNR and CDR2 FQNEAQ (reference sequence). The CDR3 nucleotides are TGTGCCACCACACAGTACACCGGCACAGATACGCAGTATTTT. This encodes CATTQYTGTDTQYF. The full variable domain, in which reference TRBV7-9 and TRBJ2-3 provide the parts outside the CDR3, is DTGVSQNPRHKITKRGQNVTFRCDPISEHNRLYWYRQTLGQGPEFLTYFQNEAQLEKSRLLSDRFSAERPKGSFSTLEIQRTEQGDSAMYLCATTQYTGTDTQYFGPGTRLTVL.

The chain uses TRBV12-3 or TRBV12-4 and TRBJ2-3; a weak D match, TRBD2 (6 bases). This CDR3 is 17 amino acids long. Trimming pared 0 bases from V and 1 base from J, leaving 14 bases between. CDR3 residues: CASSLAGGGLGTDTQYF. As DNA, the CDR3 is TGTGCCAGCAGTTTAGCGGGAGGAGGATTGGGCACAGATACGCAGTATTTT.

A few counts support this clonotype. The rearrangement uses TRBV14 and TRBJ2-1, with 15 bases fitting TRBD2. This CDR3 spans 15 amino acids. With V trimmed by 4 bases and J by 8 bases, 3 bases remained unmatched. Germline V gene sequence: CDR1 SGHDN, CDR2 FVKESK. CDR3 nucleotide sequence: TGTGCCAGCAGCCCTAGGACTAGCGGGAGGGATGAGCAGTTCTTC. It codes for CASSPRTSGRDEQFF.

Only a few counts were recorded for this clonotype. This chain links TRBV10-3 with TRBJ2-2, with TRBD2 identical over 10 bases. CDR3 length equals 17 residues. Germline-derived CDR1 and CDR2 are ENHRY and SYGVKD. J was trimmed by 3 bases and V by 6 bases; bases with no gene match: 10. In DNA form, the CDR3 reads TGTGCCATCAGGGATATAGCGGGAGGCCAGCACACCGGGGAGCTGTTTTTT. This sequence encodes CAIRDIAGGQHTGELFF.

This clonotype has at least ten counts. The chain recombines TRBV12-3 or TRBV12-4 with TRBJ1-6; D is perhaps TRBD1 (6 bases). CDR3 length: 14 residues. Deletions cut 5 bases from V and 5 bases from J, with 10 bases between. In DNA, the CDR3 is TGTGCCAGCAGTCCAAGGACAGATAATTCACCCCTCCACTTT. Protein product: CASSPRTDNSPLHF.

This sequence joins TRBV29-1 and TRBJ2-7; D could derive from TRBD1 or TRBD2 (5 bases each). Germline V CDR1 and CDR2: SQVTM, ANQGSEA. This CDR3 comprises 15 residues. Trimming took off 6 bases at V and 1 base at J, with 19 bases between the two ends. CDR3: CSVRTTPSGSYEQYF. CDR3 DNA: TGCAGCGTCCGGACAACCCCCAGCGGTTCCTACGAGCAGTACTTC.

The chain has TRBV15 and TRBJ2-7; tentative D call: TRBD2 (5 bases). Per germline, CDR1 LNHNV and CDR2 YYDKDF (reference sequence). The CDR3 contains 15 residues. V was shortened by 0 bases and J by 2 bases, with 11 bases between the two germline ends. CDR3 sequence: CATSRDPRATYEQYV. The DNA for the CDR3 is TGTGCCACCAGCAGAGATCCGCGGGCAACCTACGAGCAGTACGTC.

This clonotype was detected ten times or more. This chain links TRBV6-6 with TRBJ1-2, with 8 positions matching TRBD1. V trimming: 5 bases; J trimming: 6 bases; junction bases outside the gene matches: 11. Germline V CDR1 and CDR2: MNHNY, SVGAGI (reference sequence). CDR3 length: 15 residues. The CDR3 DNA follows: TGTGCCAGCAGTGCCACTGGACAGGGACCAGATGGCTACACCTTC. This gives the protein CASSATGQGPDGYTF.

The chain carries TRBV6-2 or TRBV6-3 and TRBJ2-1; D might be TRBD1 (6 bases). CDR1 and CDR2 (germline): MNHEY, SVGEGT. The CDR3 has 16 residues. V was cut by 6 bases and J by 0 bases, with 15 bases left in between. CDR3 region: CASRASGGSSYNEQFF. The DNA for the CDR3 is TGTGCCAGCAGGGCGTCTGGGGGCAGCTCCTACAATGAGCAGTTCTTC.

The V gene is TRBV20-1, the J gene TRBJ2-7, with a possible D match to TRBD1 (6 bases). Trimming removed 5 bases at V and 0 bases at J, with 14 bases between. The CDR3 covers 14 residues. Germline loops: CDR1 DFQATT, CDR2 SNEGSKA (reference sequence). CDR3 bases: TGCAGTGCTGAGACAGGTTCGAGCTCCTACGAGCAGTACTTC. Encoded protein: CSAETGSSSYEQYF.

The sample holds a few counts of this clonotype. The chain joins TRBV30 to TRBJ1-5; maybe TRBD1 (5 bases). The CDR3 contains 15 residues. Germline assignment: CDR1 GTSNPN and CDR2 SVGIG (reference sequence). The V and J ends lost 0 bases and 5 bases respectively, with 14 bases between them. The CDR3 reads CAWSVLKGNDQPQHF. In nucleotides, the CDR3 is TGTGCCTGGAGTGTATTGAAGGGGAACGATCAGCCCCAGCATTTT. Based on the CDR3 plus reference TRBV30 and TRBJ1-5, the full variable domain is SQTIHQWPATLVQPVGSPLSLECTVEGTSNPNLYWYRQAAGRGLQLLFYSVGIGQISSEVPQNLSASRPQDRQFILSSKKLLLSDSGFYLCAWSVLKGNDQPQHFGDGTRLSIL.

J is TRBJ2-2 and V is TRBV3-1; 8 nucleotides match TRBD1. This CDR3 has 16 amino acids. Per the germline V gene, CDR1 is LGHDT and CDR2 is YNNKEL (reference sequence). The V gene end was trimmed by 5 bases and the J gene end by 5 bases; junction bases not matched to a gene: 10. The CDR3 loop reads CASSGRGQAGTGELFF. The CDR3 DNA sequence: TGTGCCAGCAGCGGCAGGGGGCAGGCGGGAACCGGGGAGCTGTTTTTT. The whole variable domain, remainder taken from reference TRBV3-1 and TRBJ2-2, is DTAVSQTPKYLVTQMGNDKSIKCEQNLGHDTMYWYKQDSKKFLKIMFSYNNKELIINETVPNRFSPKSPDKAHLNLHINSLELGDSAVYFCASSGRGQAGTGELFFGEGSRLTVL.

This chain connects TRBV7-3 to TRBJ2-6; 13 positions agree with TRBD2. The CDR3 runs to 18 residues. Germline V gives CDR1 SGHTA, CDR2 FQGTGA. V was clipped by 5 bases and J by 2 bases; unmatched bases: 6. This CDR3 is CASSPGTSGIPGANVLTF. CDR3 coding DNA: TGTGCCAGCAGCCCCGGGACTAGCGGGATTCCTGGGGCCAACGTCCTGACTTTC.

This clonotype appeared a few times. The chain couples TRBV20-1 to TRBJ2-3, with a weak D call TRBD2 (6 bases). The CDR3 is made up of 14 amino acids. Germline assignment: CDR1 DFQATT and CDR2 SNEGSKA (reference sequence). V lost 3 bases, J lost 4 bases, and 14 bases lay in between. The CDR3 spells CSASGELASDTQYF. The CDR3 DNA sequence: TGCAGTGCTAGTGGGGAACTAGCATCAGATACGCAGTATTTT.